What follows are 23 T cell receptor beta chains derived from one specimen sequenced in a study of blood T cells in healthy people across ages. Together with a sample-barcoded 5' primer, a J-beta primer mix was included in a second PCR lasting roughly 6 to 12 cycles. One entry per CDR3 protein results from TCRdb running MiXCR on the 5' RACE reads. This sample carries roughly 1,000,000 distinct CDR3 sequences, less than 25% of them seen once, and the ten largest clones take approximately 0.71%. The same data also went into a second study, on T cells of mothers and their children.

The sample comprised blood. The receptors here all came from a girl aged 2-15 years in good health.

The rearrangement uses TRBV19 and TRBJ1-2; D gene unclear. The CDR3 sequence is 15 residues long. The V gene lost 6 bases and the J gene lost 0 bases, with 14 bases spanning the gap. The germline gives CDR1 LNHDA, CDR2 SQIVND (reference sequence). The CDR3, as DNA: TGTGCCAGTAGAGCGGCTAGTGGAGCTAACTATGGCTACACCTTC. This encodes CASRAASGANYGYTF.

Only a few counts were recorded for this clonotype. This chain joins TRBV11-2 and TRBJ2-5; possible D gene TRBD2, 7 bases. V lost 7 bases, J lost 0 bases, and 12 bases lay in between. This CDR3 comprises 14 residues. The germline gives CDR1 SGHAT, CDR2 FQNNGV. DNA of the CDR3: TGTGCCAGCATTCGGGGGGCCAACCAAGAGACCCAGTACTTC. Translation: CASIRGANQETQYF.

V and J are TRBV15 and TRBJ2-7; D call uncertain. This CDR3 has 15 residues. V was cut by 0 bases and J by 0 bases, with 9 bases left in between. Germline CDR1 LNHNV, CDR2 YYDKDF (reference sequence). Here the CDR3 reads CATSREIGSSYEQYF. In DNA form, the CDR3 reads TGTGCCACCAGCAGAGAGATAGGCAGCTCCTACGAGCAGTACTTC.

The chain employs TRBV7-2 and TRBJ1-2, with 7 bases matching TRBD1. CDR1 and CDR2 (germline): SGHTA, FQGNSA. This CDR3 has 15 amino acids. V shed 4 bases, J shed 4 bases, and the junction held 9 bases outside the gene matches. The DNA for the CDR3 is TGTGCCAGCAGCTACCGGGACAGTGACTTCTATGGCTACACCTTC. As protein: CASSYRDSDFYGYTF. Based on the CDR3 plus reference TRBV7-2 and TRBJ1-2, the full variable domain is GAGVSQSPSNKVTEKGKDVELRCDPISGHTALYWYRQSLGQGLEFLIYFQGNSAPDKSGLPSDRFSAERTGGSVSTLTIQRTQQEDSAVYLCASSYRDSDFYGYTFGSGTRLTVV.

The chain carries TRBV14 and TRBJ1-6, with 9 bases lining up with TRBD1. The J segment lost 7 bases and the V segment lost 2 bases, leaving 6 bases of the junction unmatched. Germline lookup yields CDR1 SGHDN and CDR2 FVKESK. This CDR3 contains 16 residues. The CDR3 loop reads CASSQKTGGGNSPLHF. CDR3 sequence (DNA): TGTGCCAGCAGCCAAAAGACAGGGGGAGGGAATTCACCCCTCCACTTT.

This chain connects TRBV4-1 to TRBJ1-1, with D unresolved. The CDR3 sequence is 15 residues long. In germline, CDR1 is MGHRA, CDR2 YSYEKL. V shed 4 bases and J shed 0 bases, with 12 bases lying between them. Here the CDR3 reads CASSLDWSMNTEAFF. CDR3 DNA: TGCGCCAGCAGCCTCGATTGGAGTATGAACACTGAAGCTTTCTTT.

V usage is TRBV3-1 and J usage is TRBJ2-5; 9 bases line up with TRBD2. The J call may be in error: the DNA end matches TRBJ2-7 better. Germline values: CDR1 LGHDT, CDR2 YNNKEL (reference sequence). The CDR3 is made up of 17 amino acids. The CDR3 DNA reads as TGTGCCAGCAGCCAAGACCCTTTTAGCGGGGGAACCTACGAGCAGTACTTC. It codes for CASSQDPFSGGTYEQYF.

V and J are TRBV20-1 and TRBJ2-7, with D possibly matching TRBD1 (5 bases). Trimming took 2 bases from V and 0 from J, leaving 11 bases between them. Germline V gene sequence: CDR1 DFQATT, CDR2 SNEGSKA (reference sequence). The CDR3 has 14 residues. The CDR3 spells CSARTTVFSYEQYF. The DNA for the CDR3 is TGCAGTGCTAGAACGACAGTCTTCTCCTACGAGCAGTACTTC.

V and J are TRBV20-1 and TRBJ2-7, with 7 bases fitting TRBD1. This CDR3 region has 13 residues. Losses at the gene ends were 3 bases for V and 7 bases for J; bases not matched to a gene: 9. Germline values: CDR1 DFQATT, CDR2 SNEGSKA (reference sequence). The DNA for the CDR3 is TGCAGTGCTAGGACAGGACAGGCGGAAGAGCAGTACTTC. Translating gives CSARTGQAEEQYF.

The chain carries TRBV24-1 and TRBJ2-5, with 7 bases identical to TRBD2. J gave up 5 bases and V 4 bases, and 3 bases lay outside the gene matches. The length of the CDR3 is 13 residues. Germline CDR1 is KGHDR and CDR2 is SFDVKD. CDR3 sequence: CATSEEGGETQYF. For the CDR3, the DNA is TGTGCCACCAGTGAGGAGGGAGGGGAGACCCAGTACTTC.

The chain recombines TRBV24-1 with TRBJ2-1; unclear D gene. Germline CDR1 KGHDR, CDR2 SFDVKD. V was clipped by 2 bases and J by 7 bases, with 2 bases between them. There are 11 residues in the CDR3. CDR3 amino acids: CATSDWNEQFF. In DNA form, the CDR3 reads TGTGCCACCAGTGATTGGAATGAGCAGTTCTTC.

This clonotype has a handful of counts. The chain carries TRBV6-5 and TRBJ2-1; D unclear. The CDR3 is 14 amino acids. Germline V CDR1 and CDR2: MNHEY, SVGAGI. With 9 bases removed from V and 9 bases from J, the gap between germline ends came to 21 bases. Written as DNA, the CDR3 is TGTGCCAGTACGCTAAGCTCCTCAAGAAGTGAGCAGTTCTTC. Its protein is CASTLSSSRSEQFF.

The V gene is TRBV5-1, the J gene TRBJ1-4, with a tentative D call TRBD1 (5 bases). Trimming pared 4 bases from V and 7 bases from J, leaving 17 bases between. The CDR3 is made up of 15 amino acids. Germline V CDR1 and CDR2: SGHRS, YFSETQ. CDR3 residues: CASSNGGTEGEKLFF. CDR3 coding DNA: TGCGCCAGCAGCAACGGCGGGACTGAGGGTGAAAAACTGTTTTTT.

This clonotype was found once. A read error may produce the germline difference seen at one junction end. The chain carries TRBV9 and TRBJ2-3, with TRBD1 matching 7 bases. The CDR3 covers 15 residues. Germline assignment: CDR1 SGDLS and CDR2 YYNGEE. CDR3: CASSVYRGRTDTQYF. The CDR3 region has the DNA TGTGCCAGCAGCGTCTACAGGGGCCGCACAGATACGCAGTACTTT.

The rearrangement uses TRBV6-2 or TRBV6-3 and TRBJ2-7; 7 bases map to TRBD2. The CDR3 runs to 13 residues. Looked up from germline, CDR1 is MNHEY and CDR2 is SVGEGT. Trimming took 8 bases from V and 6 from J; bases not matched to a gene: 10. The chain's CDR3 is CASSYLGGVEQYF. The CDR3 nucleotides read TGTGCCAGCTCCTACCTGGGAGGGGTCGAGCAGTACTTC.

This clonotype was observed once. V usage is TRBV2 and J usage is TRBJ2-5, with D maybe TRBD1 (6 bases). The end of the DNA is better explained by TRBJ2-7, so the J call may be wrong. In germline, CDR1 is SNHLY, CDR2 FYNNEI. This CDR3 contains 11 residues. CDR3 protein: CATKGDYEQYF. The CDR3 nucleotides are TGTGCCACCAAGGGGGACTACGAGCAGTACTTC.

Note on this clonotype: The CDR3 ends on some other residue instead of the conserved phenylalanine or tryptophan, so this is likely a read error. The chain couples TRBV4-2 to TRBJ2-1; D may be TRBD2 (6 bases). The CDR3 consists of 16 residues. Per the germline V gene, CDR1 is LGHNA and CDR2 is YNFKEQ. Trimming removed 2 bases from V and 8 bases from J, with 19 bases in between. CDR3 residues: CASSQLTRGEWDEQFL. In nucleotides, the CDR3 is TGTGCCAGCAGCCAATTGACTAGGGGCGAGTGGGATGAGCAGTTCCTC.

The chain recombines TRBV24-1 with TRBJ2-7; possible D gene TRBD2, 6 bases. The CDR3 is 14 residues long. Germline V gene lookup returns CDR1 KGHDR and CDR2 SFDVKD. Deletions cut 2 bases from V and 6 bases from J, with 13 bases between. DNA of the CDR3: TGTGCCACCAGTGATTCCTTCGGCGGGACCGAGCAGTACTTC. It specifies CATSDSFGGTEQYF.

This clonotype was counted a few times. This rearrangement joins TRBV4-2 to TRBJ2-2; 10 bases are a match to TRBD2. Per germline, CDR1 LGHNA and CDR2 YNFKEQ. V gave up 2 bases and J gave up 4 bases; unmatched junction bases: 4. The CDR3 is 16 amino acids. CDR3 sequence (DNA): TGTGCCAGCAGCCAACAACTAGCGGGGTTCACCGGGGAGCTGTTTTTT. Translation gives CASSQQLAGFTGELFF.

This clonotype was seen a few times. This chain links TRBV7-3 with TRBJ2-1; no clear D gene. The germline gives CDR1 SGHTA, CDR2 FQGTGA. The germline V and J ends were trimmed by 1 base and 9 bases, with 10 bases remaining between them. The CDR3 covers 13 residues. CDR3 in amino acids: CASSLMPEAEQFF. The CDR3, as DNA: TGTGCCAGCAGCTTAATGCCCGAGGCTGAGCAGTTCTTC.

J is TRBJ1-5 and V is TRBV6-1; D may be TRBD1 (6 bases). CDR3 size: 15 residues. The V gene lost 9 bases and the J gene lost 4 bases, with 19 bases spanning the gap. Per germline, CDR1 MNHNS and CDR2 SASEGT. The CDR3 protein is CASQGSRASNQPQHF. In DNA form, the CDR3 reads TGTGCCAGTCAGGGGTCGAGGGCCTCAAATCAGCCCCAGCATTTT.

V gene TRBV29-1 combines with J gene TRBJ2-7, with TRBD1 as a possible D gene (5 bases). V lost 3 bases and J 1 base, leaving 10 bases between the germline ends. CDR1 and CDR2 (germline): SQVTM, ANQGSEA. The CDR3 extends over 13 amino acids. As DNA, the CDR3 is TGCAGCGTTGAGACAGAAACTTCCTACGAGCAGTACTTC. This sequence encodes CSVETETSYEQYF.

This clonotype was seen a few times. This chain uses TRBV20-1 with TRBJ2-1; D uncertain. Germline V gives CDR1 DFQATT, CDR2 SNEGSKA (reference sequence). The CDR3 loop spans 16 amino acids. V lost 2 bases and J lost 1, with 15 bases in between. CDR3 in amino acids: CSARPLETNSYNEQFF. In DNA form, the CDR3 reads TGCAGTGCTAGACCTCTCGAGACAAATTCCTACAATGAGCAGTTCTTC.